This T cell receptor (beta chain) was recorded in a study of T cell repertoires in cytomegalovirus infection. Overall study context: Public TCR beta signatures indicated both CMV infection and matching HLA type.

V lost 0 bases, J lost 4 bases, and 22 bases lay in between. CDR1 DFQATT and CDR2 SNEGSKA come from the germline V gene (reference sequence). This CDR3 is built from 18 residues. This clonotype appeared a few times. TCRdb fed the reads into MiXCR, producing one record per CDR3 protein. The repertoire holds around 740,000 distinct CDR3 sequences, with 35% to 40% as singletons. The clonotype was recovered from a human donor in good health (CMV status not recorded). Some clones in this sample may be carry-over from other donors' samples. The chain joins TRBV20-1 to TRBJ2-1; D unclear. Material: PBMCs. The CDR3 coding sequence is TGCAGTGCTAGAGATCTCGACTCGGACGCTGATCGTTACAATGAGCAGTTCTTC. Its protein product is CSARDLDSDADRYNEQFF.